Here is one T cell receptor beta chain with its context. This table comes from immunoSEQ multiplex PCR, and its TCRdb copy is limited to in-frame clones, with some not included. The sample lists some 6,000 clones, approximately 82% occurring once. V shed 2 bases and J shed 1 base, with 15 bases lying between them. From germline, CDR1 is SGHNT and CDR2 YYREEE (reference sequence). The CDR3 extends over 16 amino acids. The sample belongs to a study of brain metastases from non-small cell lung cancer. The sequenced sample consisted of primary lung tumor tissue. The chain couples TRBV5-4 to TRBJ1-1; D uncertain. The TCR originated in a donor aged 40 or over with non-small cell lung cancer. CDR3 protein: CASSLQGSGWNTEAFF. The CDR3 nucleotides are TGTGCCAGCAGCTTACAAGGTTCGGGGTGGAACACTGAAGCTTTCTTT. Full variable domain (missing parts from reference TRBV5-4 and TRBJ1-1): ETGVTQSPTHLIKTRGQQVTLRCSSQSGHNTVSWYQQALGQGPQFIFQYYREEENGRGNFPPRFSGLQFPNYSSELNVNALELDDSALYLCASSLQGSGWNTEAFFGQGTRLTVV.